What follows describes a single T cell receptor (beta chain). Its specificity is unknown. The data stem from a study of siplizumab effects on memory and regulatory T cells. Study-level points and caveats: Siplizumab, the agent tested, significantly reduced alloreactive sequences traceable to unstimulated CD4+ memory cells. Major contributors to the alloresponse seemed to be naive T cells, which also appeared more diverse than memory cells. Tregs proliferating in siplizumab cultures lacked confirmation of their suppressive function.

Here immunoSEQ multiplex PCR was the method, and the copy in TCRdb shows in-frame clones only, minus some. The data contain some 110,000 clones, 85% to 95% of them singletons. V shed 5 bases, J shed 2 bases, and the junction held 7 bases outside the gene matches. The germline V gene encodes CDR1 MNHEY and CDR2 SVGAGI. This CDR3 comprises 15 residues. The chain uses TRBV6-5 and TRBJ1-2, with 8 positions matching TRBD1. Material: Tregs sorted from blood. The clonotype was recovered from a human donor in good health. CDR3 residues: CASSLAGQGNYGYTF. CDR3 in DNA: TGTGCCAGCAGTCTGGCTGGACAGGGAAACTATGGCTACACCTTC.